This T cell receptor (beta chain) was sequenced during a study of PD-1 blockade in classical Hodgkin lymphoma. As for the study in general: Patients got intravenous nivolumab 3 mg/kg every 2 weeks. Study-level points and caveats: Those achieving complete response showed baseline diversity like newly diagnosed patients.

The protocol was immunoSEQ multiplex PCR, while the TCRdb copy is restricted to in-frame clones and leaves out a portion. This sample has 100,000 or so clones, with about 89% found just once. A remark on this clone: Antigen unknown.

V lost 0 bases, J lost 6 bases, and 12 bases lay in between. The CDR3 length is 15 residues. The V gene's germline CDR1 is SGHDT and CDR2 YYEEEE. Each patient experienced a relapse that followed autologous stem cell transplantation, and brentuximab vedotin exposure varied. The receptor was derived from a human donor with classical Hodgkin lymphoma. The V and J genes are TRBV5-6 and TRBJ2-2, with D possibly TRBD1 on 5 matching bases. This sample comprised peripheral blood mononuclear cells (PBMCs), obtained before the second cycle of nivolumab. The CDR3 reads CASSLVAQGSGELFF. The CDR3 nucleotides read TGTGCCAGCAGCTTGGTGGCCCAGGGATCCGGGGAGCTGTTTTTT.